What follows are 18 T cell receptor beta chains derived from one specimen sequenced in a study of shared clonotypes between healthy human individuals. Only in-frame clones appear in the TCRdb table, and some are missing; sequencing was by immunoSEQ multiplex PCR. The sample lists nearly 750,000 clones; around 77% were seen once. The material sequenced was memory CD4+ T cells sorted from blood. Regarding subset: CD45RA-negative fraction. The receptors were gathered from a young woman in good health.

The chain couples TRBV5-1 to TRBJ2-7; D is undetermined. The CDR3 extends over 14 amino acids. V lost 3 bases and J lost 3, with 13 bases in between. Germline lookup yields CDR1 SGHRS and CDR2 YFSETQ. The CDR3: CASSSRSHSYEQYF. CDR3 nucleotide sequence: TGCGCCAGCAGCTCCCGTTCCCACAGCTACGAGCAGTACTTC.

The CDR3: CASSLAWTGRHEQYF. CDR3 nucleotides: TGTGCCAGCAGCTTGGCCTGGACAGGGAGGCATGAGCAGTACTTC. V and J are TRBV5-6 and TRBJ2-7; 8 nucleotides match TRBD1. The CDR3 covers 15 residues. From germline, CDR1 is SGHDT and CDR2 YYEEEE. With V trimmed by 0 bases and J by 7 bases, 9 bases remained unmatched. The whole variable domain, filled in from reference TRBV5-6 and TRBJ2-7, reads DAGVTQSPTHLIKTRGQQVTLRCSPKSGHDTVSWYQQALGQGPQFIFQYYEEEERQRGNFPDRFSGHQFPNYSSELNVNALLLGDSALYLCASSLAWTGRHEQYFGPGTRLTVT.

Details on this clone: Other DNA sequences of this sample code for an identical CDR3. V usage is TRBV29-1 and J usage is TRBJ1-2; no firm D call. CDR3 length: 11 residues. V was shortened by 2 bases and J by 2 bases, with 3 bases between the two germline ends. The germline V gene has CDR1 SQVTM and CDR2 ANQGSEA. CDR3: CSVEQNYGYTF. CDR3 coding DNA: TGCAGCGTTGAACAAAACTATGGCTACACCTTC.

This clone has a count of ten or more. This chain links TRBV5-1 with TRBJ1-2; D may be TRBD1 (6 bases). The CDR3 is 14 amino acids. Germline V CDR1 and CDR2: SGHRS, YFSETQ. The germline V and J ends were trimmed by 0 bases and 4 bases, with 10 bases remaining between them. The CDR3 protein is CASSLGSGAYGYTF. In DNA, the CDR3 is TGCGCCAGCAGCTTGGGTTCAGGGGCCTATGGCTACACCTTC.

V usage is TRBV7-2 and J usage is TRBJ2-7; possible D gene TRBD1, 5 bases. In germline, CDR1 is SGHTA, CDR2 FQGNSA. This CDR3 region has 15 residues. Trimming pared 5 bases from V and 0 bases from J, leaving 14 bases between. CDR3 loop: CASSPRQPYSYEQYF. The DNA for the CDR3 is TGTGCCAGCAGCCCAAGACAGCCTTACTCCTACGAGCAGTACTTC.

The chain links TRBV30 to TRBJ2-3; TRBD2 matches 9 bases. Germline V gene data show CDR1 as GTSNPN and CDR2 as SVGIG (reference sequence). The CDR3 length is 12 residues. V lost 0 bases to trimming and J lost 11 bases; unmatched junction nucleotides: 3. Written as DNA, the CDR3 is TGTGCCTGGAGTGTACAAGCGGGAGGGCAGTATTTT. Amino acids: CAWSVQAGGQYF.

This clone showed up just a few times. The chain uses TRBV28 and TRBJ1-2, with unresolved D. Germline V gene sequence: CDR1 MDHEN, CDR2 SYDVKM. The germline V and J ends were trimmed by 3 bases and 4 bases, with 12 bases remaining between them. This CDR3 is built from 14 residues. CDR3 residues: CASSFQSVGYGYTF. CDR3 coding DNA: TGTGCCAGCAGTTTTCAGTCGGTGGGCTATGGCTACACCTTC.

The genes are TRBV14 and TRBJ1-4, with 7 bases aligning to TRBD1. Germline lookup yields CDR1 SGHDN and CDR2 FVKESK. CDR3 length: 13 amino acids. Trimming took 3 bases from V and 5 from J; bases not matched to a gene: 0. The CDR3 DNA is TGTGCCAGCAGCCAGGACAGGAATGAAAAACTGTTTTTT. Translated: CASSQDRNEKLFF.

Written as DNA, the CDR3 is TGTGCCAGCAGCGCCCCGGGGCCGGGAGCTTTCTTT. Protein product: CASSAPGPGAFF. The chain joins TRBV7-2 to TRBJ1-1, with D perhaps matching TRBD1 (5 bases). CDR3 length equals 12 residues. The V gene's germline CDR1 is SGHTA and CDR2 FQGNSA. The V end lost 5 bases, the J end lost 10 bases, and 14 bases lay between the germline ends.

This clone appeared once. A read error may be the cause here, since a much bigger clone is one base away. Distinct nucleotide sequences in the sample also encode this CDR3. V usage is TRBV18 and J usage is TRBJ2-2; D unclear. With 0 bases removed from V and 2 bases from J, the gap between germline ends came to 10 bases. This CDR3 contains 16 residues. Germline-derived CDR1 and CDR2 are KGHSH and LQKENI. This chain's CDR3 is CASSPPSLGNTGELFF. In nucleotides, the CDR3 is TGTGCCAGCTCACCACCGAGCCTCGGAAACACCGGGGAGCTGTTTTTT.

The chain carries TRBV30 and TRBJ2-4; D is unclear. The length of the CDR3 is 12 residues. Looked up from germline, CDR1 is GTSNPN and CDR2 is SVGIG (reference sequence). V lost 0 bases, J lost 5 bases, and 5 bases lay in between. The CDR3 region has the DNA TGTGCCTGGAGTGTTACCGAAAACATTCAGTACTTC. Its protein product is CAWSVTENIQYF.

This chain links TRBV27 with TRBJ2-7, with 10 bases aligning to TRBD1. V lost 5 bases, J lost 4 bases, and 11 bases stayed unmatched. Germline CDR1 and CDR2: MNHEY and SMNVEV (reference sequence). This CDR3 comprises 16 residues. As DNA, the CDR3 is TGTGCCAGCAGTCCCGAAAGGCGACAGGGGGCGTACGAGCAGTACTTC. Amino acid sequence: CASSPERRQGAYEQYF.

The chain is built from TRBV19 and TRBJ1-5; 7 bases agree with TRBD1. CDR1 and CDR2 from the germline V gene are LNHDA and SQIVND (reference sequence). This CDR3 comprises 15 residues. The V segment lost 5 bases and the J segment 6 bases; nucleotides outside the gene matches: 10. The CDR3 reads CASSPGGGRRQPQHF. For the CDR3, the DNA is TGTGCCAGTAGTCCAGGGGGGGGGCGACGTCAGCCCCAGCATTTT.

V gene TRBV6-1 combines with J gene TRBJ1-4, with TRBD1 matching over 10 bases. Per germline, CDR1 MNHNS and CDR2 SASEGT. J lost 7 bases, V lost 11 bases, and 10 bases had no gene match. The CDR3 is 14 amino acids. CDR3 loop: CAAGQGTGGEKLFF. As DNA, the CDR3 is TGTGCCGCGGGACAGGGGACGGGTGGTGAAAAACTGTTTTTT.

This clone was picked up one time. The chain carries TRBV6-5 and TRBJ1-1; possible D gene TRBD1, 5 bases. CDR1 MNHEY and CDR2 SVGAGI come from the germline V gene. The CDR3 runs 13 residues. Trimming removed 6 bases at V and 1 base at J, with 9 bases between. The CDR3 protein is CASRRDRNTEAFF. In DNA form, the CDR3 reads TGTGCCAGCAGACGCGACAGGAACACTGAAGCTTTCTTT.

This chain joins TRBV11-1 and TRBJ2-3, with 10 bases that match TRBD2. Germline CDR1 is SGHAT and CDR2 is FQDESV (reference sequence). J gave up 3 bases and V 1 base, and 4 bases lay outside the gene matches. The CDR3 is made up of 16 amino acids. The CDR3 coding sequence is TGTGCCAGCAGCTTAGGGACTAGCGGTTGGACAGATACGCAGTATTTT. Translation: CASSLGTSGWTDTQYF.

This clone showed up just once. V and J are TRBV11-1 and TRBJ2-5; 7 positions agree with TRBD1. Germline V gene data show CDR1 as SGHAT and CDR2 as FQDESV (reference sequence). The trim removed 2 bases at V and 1 base at J, leaving 4 bases unmatched. This CDR3 is built from 15 residues. CDR3 bases: TGTGCCAGCAGCTTAACACAGGGGTTCCAAGAGACCCAGTACTTC. Its translation: CASSLTQGFQETQYF.

This chain connects TRBV4-1 to TRBJ1-2; unclear D gene. The CDR3 is 13 residues long. Trimming cost V 0 bases and J 8 bases, with 10 bases left between them. CDR1 MGHRA and CDR2 YSYEKL come from the germline V gene. The CDR3, as DNA: TGCGCCAGCAGCCAAGAAGGGATTTGGGGCTACACCTTC. Translation: CASSQEGIWGYTF.